The 25 T cell receptor beta chains given below trace back to one sample, sequenced in a study of blood T cell repertoires in COVID-19. Using immunoSEQ multiplex PCR, the repertoire was profiled, and TCRdb retains in-frame clones only, with some absent. Among 200,000 to 250,000 clones listed, 80% were seen once. The sample was peripheral blood. These TCRs come from a human donor in a cohort sampled during active COVID-19.

This clone has just a few counts. V is TRBV7-2 and J is TRBJ1-3; tentative D call: TRBD1 (6 bases). The V gene's germline CDR1 is SGHTA and CDR2 FQGNSA. With 2 bases removed from V and 1 base from J, the gap between germline ends came to 9 bases. CDR3 length: 15 residues. The CDR3 region is CASSLYQGSGNTIYF. The CDR3 coding sequence is TGTGCCAGCAGCTTATATCAGGGGTCTGGAAACACCATATATTTT.

This sequence joins TRBV6-5 and TRBJ2-1; 11 positions agree with TRBD2. The CDR3 is made up of 15 amino acids. Looked up from germline, CDR1 is MNHEY and CDR2 is SVGAGI. The J segment lost 7 bases and the V segment lost 5 bases, leaving 7 bases of the junction unmatched. Here the CDR3 DNA reads TGTGCCAGCAGTCCGGGACTAGCGGTTGTAAATGAGCAGTTCTTC. Its translation: CASSPGLAVVNEQFF.

As regards this clone: At one end, the junction sequence differs from germline, possibly due to a read error. The chain carries TRBV6-6 and TRBJ2-7, with D hard to call. This CDR3 has 13 amino acids. Germline V gene sequence: CDR1 MNHNY, CDR2 SVGAGI (reference sequence). The CDR3 loop is CANSYGLTYEQYF. Written as DNA, the CDR3 is TGTGCCAACAGTTACGGCCTGACCTACGAGCAGTACTTC.

The rearrangement uses TRBV2 and TRBJ2-5, with 9 bases matching TRBD1. CDR1 is SNHLY, CDR2 FYNNEI, per germline. V lost 6 bases and J lost 5; bases outside the gene matches: 10. The CDR3 totals 15 residues. The CDR3 reads CASRKTQGAQETQYF. The CDR3 DNA reads as TGTGCCAGCAGGAAGACACAGGGGGCGCAGGAGACCCAGTACTTC.

The gene calls are TRBV19 and TRBJ2-3; D call uncertain. Trimming pared 10 bases from V and 1 base from J, leaving 12 bases between. The CDR3 is 13 amino acids. Germline loops: CDR1 LNHDA, CDR2 SQIVND (reference sequence). CDR3 DNA: TGTGCCACATCGGCGGCCCGCACAGATACGCAGTATTTT. Protein: CATSAARTDTQYF. The full variable domain, completed using reference TRBV19 and TRBJ2-3, is DGGITQSPKYLFRKEGQNVTLSCEQNLNHDAMYWYRQDPGQGLRLIYYSQIVNDFQKGDIAEGYSVSREKKESFPLTVTSAQKNPTAFYLCATSAARTDTQYFGPGTRLTVL.

The chain couples TRBV12-3 or TRBV12-4 to TRBJ2-1; 9 positions match TRBD2. The CDR3 covers 11 residues. The trim removed 4 bases at V and 16 bases at J, leaving 5 bases unmatched. In DNA, the CDR3 is TGTGCCAGCAGTTCTAGCGGGATAGGATTCTTC. Encoded protein: CASSSSGIGFF.

The chain is built from TRBV14 and TRBJ2-7, with TRBD1 matching 10 bases. Germline-derived CDR1 and CDR2 are SGHDN and FVKESK. Germline trimming cut 0 bases from V and 3 bases from J; bases unmatched to any gene: 8. The CDR3 contains 17 residues. CDR3 sequence (DNA): TGTGCCAGCAGCCAAGAGGGGTGGGGACAGGGGAACTACGAGCAGTACTTC. It encodes CASSQEGWGQGNYEQYF. Full variable domain (remainder filled in from reference TRBV14 and TRBJ2-7): EAGVTQFPSHSVIEKGQTVTLRCDPISGHDNLYWYRRVMGKEIKFLLHFVKESKQDESGMPNNRFLAERTGGTYSTLKVQPAELEDSGVYFCASSQEGWGQGNYEQYFGPGTRLTVT.

The chain is built from TRBV9 and TRBJ2-3; TRBD2 might be the D (6 bases). CDR1 SGDLS and CDR2 YYNGEE come from the germline V gene. This CDR3 has 15 residues. V lost 3 bases to trimming and J lost 2 bases, with 13 bases between them. CDR3 residues: CASSAGTRITDTQYF. The CDR3 DNA reads TGTGCCAGCAGCGCCGGGACTCGAATCACAGATACGCAGTATTTT.

This chain joins TRBV5-1 and TRBJ2-1, with D possibly being TRBD1 (6 bases). In germline, CDR1 is SGHRS, CDR2 YFSETQ. The V gene lost 3 bases and the J gene lost 5 bases, with 12 bases spanning the gap. The CDR3 is 14 amino acids. This chain's CDR3 is CASSYGQRHNEQFF. For the CDR3, the DNA is TGCGCCAGCAGCTACGGACAGCGCCACAATGAGCAGTTCTTC.

This clone was observed a handful of times. The gene calls are TRBV5-4 and TRBJ2-7; 10 bases map to TRBD2. CDR3 size: 15 residues. Germline V CDR1 and CDR2: SGHNT, YYREEE (reference sequence). V lost 1 base, J lost 5 bases, and 6 bases stayed unmatched. The DNA for the CDR3 is TGTGCCAGCAGCTTGCCGGGAGCGGGAGGGAACGAGCAGTACTTC. Residues: CASSLPGAGGNEQYF.

V usage is TRBV7-2 and J usage is TRBJ2-2; 10 bases are a match to TRBD2. Germline CDR1 reads SGHTA; CDR2 reads FQGNSA. The CDR3 runs 15 residues. The V gene end was trimmed by 1 base and the J gene end by 9 bases; junction bases not matched to a gene: 5. In nucleotides, the CDR3 is TGTGCCAGCAGCTTAGAGCTAGCGGGGGCTAGGGAGCTGTTTTTT. This sequence encodes CASSLELAGARELFF.

There are a few counts of this clone. The chain is built from TRBV6-2 or TRBV6-3 and TRBJ1-1, with D possibly matching TRBD1 (5 bases). Trimming cost V 6 bases and J 1 base, with 27 bases left between them. Germline CDR1 reads MNHEY; CDR2 reads SVGEGT. The CDR3 has 19 amino acids. The CDR3 reads CASSPGKLWGPKGNTEAFF. The CDR3 DNA follows: TGTGCCAGCAGCCCTGGAAAATTATGGGGCCCCAAGGGGAACACTGAAGCTTTCTTT.

The chain combines TRBV9 with TRBJ2-5; perhaps TRBD2 as D (7 bases). With 3 bases removed from V and 5 bases from J, the gap between germline ends came to 17 bases. The CDR3 has 15 residues. CDR1 is SGDLS, CDR2 YYNGEE, per germline. The CDR3 region is CASSAVGGRGETQYF. CDR3 sequence (DNA): TGTGCCAGCAGCGCGGTCGGGGGGCGCGGGGAGACCCAGTACTTC.

The chain uses TRBV29-1 and TRBJ1-1; possible D gene TRBD1, 6 bases. CDR1 is SQVTM, CDR2 ANQGSEA, per germline. The CDR3 totals 10 residues. V was cut by 8 bases and J by 5 bases, with 9 bases left in between. CDR3 coding DNA: TGCAGCCTAACAGGGACTGAAGCTTTCTTT. Its translation is CSLTGTEAFF.

The chain uses TRBV28 and TRBJ1-5; no clear D. The germline CDR1 and CDR2 sequences are MDHEN and SYDVKM. This CDR3 is built from 15 residues. V was trimmed by 5 bases and J by 0 bases, leaving 11 bases between them. DNA for the CDR3: TGTGCCAGCAGTCTCCTCTCCGGTAGCAATCAGCCCCAGCATTTT. Its translation: CASSLLSGSNQPQHF.

The chain carries TRBV2 and TRBJ2-7; 11 nucleotides agree with TRBD1. V dropped 3 bases and J dropped 3; count of bases not matched to a gene: 4. This CDR3 contains 15 residues. Germline V lookup: CDR1 SNHLY, CDR2 FYNNEI. The CDR3 region is CASSDPGTGGYEQYF. CDR3 coding DNA: TGTGCCAGCAGTGACCCCGGGACAGGGGGCTACGAGCAGTACTTC.

This sequence joins TRBV29-1 and TRBJ2-5; the match to TRBD1 covers 9 bases. Germline lookup yields CDR1 SQVTM and CDR2 ANQGSEA. CDR3 size: 16 residues. Germline trimming cut 2 bases from V and 6 bases from J; bases unmatched to any gene: 13. The CDR3 DNA is TGCAGCGTTGAACACGGGACAGGGACTTTCGGAAAGACCCAGTACTTC. Protein: CSVEHGTGTFGKTQYF.

The chain joins TRBV14 to TRBJ2-3; the match to TRBD2 covers 7 bases. The CDR3 has 16 amino acids. Trimming cost V 1 base and J 0 bases; bases outside gene matches: 4. Per germline, CDR1 SGHDN and CDR2 FVKESK. The CDR3 is CASSQGDYPSTDTQYF. CDR3 DNA sequence: TGTGCCAGCAGCCAAGGGGACTACCCTAGCACAGATACGCAGTATTTT.

The V and J genes are TRBV18 and TRBJ2-7, with D uncertain. Germline V gene data show CDR1 as KGHSH and CDR2 as LQKENI. The CDR3 length is 13 residues. The V gene lost 6 bases and the J gene lost 0 bases, with 9 bases spanning the gap. The CDR3 protein is CASSSTPSYEQYF. As DNA, the CDR3 is TGTGCCAGCTCGTCCACTCCCTCCTACGAGCAGTACTTC.

The rearrangement joins TRBV18 to TRBJ1-2; D is uncertain. The germline V gene encodes CDR1 KGHSH and CDR2 LQKENI. V was cut by 1 base and J by 4 bases, with 7 bases left in between. The CDR3 contains 13 residues. The CDR3: CASSPQGAYGYTF. The CDR3 DNA reads as TGTGCCAGCTCACCACAGGGAGCCTATGGCTACACCTTC.

The CDR3 nucleotides are TGTGCCAGTATTGTCCGCTACGAAACAGGGCTCTATGGCTACACCTTC. Amino acid sequence: CASIVRYETGLYGYTF. The rearrangement uses TRBV19 and TRBJ1-2; a weak D match, TRBD1 (6 bases). V dropped 7 bases and J dropped 4 bases, with 22 bases sitting between them. The germline V gene encodes CDR1 LNHDA and CDR2 SQIVND (reference sequence). This CDR3 comprises 16 residues.

CDR3 nucleotides: TGTGCCAGTAGTATACCCGACAGACCCAACTATGGCTACACCTTC. It yields the protein CASSIPDRPNYGYTF. The chain employs TRBV19 and TRBJ1-2, with D perhaps matching TRBD1 (5 bases). The V end was cut by 2 bases, the J end by 2 bases, with 12 bases between. The CDR3 contains 15 residues. Per germline, CDR1 LNHDA and CDR2 SQIVND (reference sequence).

This clone was picked up one time. V is TRBV5-5 and J is TRBJ1-3; no reliable D call. The CDR3 spans 14 residues. In germline, CDR1 is SGHKS, CDR2 YYEKEE (reference sequence). V was pared by 0 bases and J by 0 bases, with 4 bases between. CDR3 sequence reads: CASSLASSGNTIYF. CDR3 DNA: TGTGCCAGCAGCTTGGCGAGCTCTGGAAACACCATATATTTT.

V gene TRBV5-4 combines with J gene TRBJ1-4; D possibly corresponds to TRBD1 (5 bases). V was trimmed by 0 bases and J by 5 bases, leaving 11 bases between them. Looked up from germline, CDR1 is SGHNT and CDR2 is YYREEE (reference sequence). CDR3 length: 15 amino acids. CDR3 amino acids: CASSLAGGMNEKLFF. The CDR3 DNA sequence: TGTGCCAGCAGCTTGGCCGGGGGGATGAATGAAAAACTGTTTTTT.

This clone showed up just a few times. The V call is TRBV19, the J call TRBJ2-3; 8 bases are a match to TRBD1. V lost 7 bases, J lost 8 bases, and 2 bases stayed unmatched. This CDR3 is 11 amino acids long. The germline gives CDR1 LNHDA, CDR2 SQIVND (reference sequence). The CDR3 DNA reads as TGTGCCAGTAAACAGGGGGTTACGCAGTATTTT. It codes for CASKQGVTQYF.